The sequence of this TCR beta chain was determined in a study of siplizumab effects on memory and regulatory T cells. This table comes from immunoSEQ multiplex PCR, and its TCRdb copy is limited to in-frame clones, with some not included. The sample carries around 100,000 clones, around 93% recorded once. The germline V gene encodes CDR1 LNHDA and CDR2 SQIVND (reference sequence). This CDR3 is 11 amino acids long. The V end was cut by 3 bases, the J end by 4 bases, with 1 base between. The sample was non-Treg CD4+ T cells sorted from blood. The sequence came from a human donor in good health. The rearrangement uses TRBV19 and TRBJ1-3; D gene uncertain. The CDR3 spells CASSMGNTIYF. DNA of the CDR3: TGTGCCAGTAGTATGGGAAACACCATATATTTT.